Sequencing of this TCR beta chain was carried out in a study of beta chain features in type 1 diabetes. Findings of the study overall: TCRB CDR3 length was moderately but significantly reduced in all four CD4+ subsets of Type 1 diabetes patients.

Isolated RNA was reverse transcribed in full, so expressed TCRB transcripts were sequenced. Sequencing was performed with immunoSEQ multiplex PCR; in TCRdb, only in-frame clones are kept and a portion is missing. The data show a few hundred thousand clones, around 15% seen once. Concerning this clone: Its target is not known.

The CDR3 totals 15 residues. V dropped 3 bases and J dropped 3 bases, with 14 bases sitting between them. Germline CDR1 and CDR2: LNHDA and SQIVND (reference sequence). The chain joins TRBV19 to TRBJ1-2; D may be TRBD1 (6 bases). This receptor was obtained from a man aged 30 to 45 with type 1 diabetes. Sequenced material: naive CD4+ T cells from blood. Here the CDR3 reads CASSIMVRGDYGYTF. The CDR3 nucleotides are TGTGCCAGTAGTATCATGGTCAGGGGAGACTATGGCTACACCTTC. Combining the CDR3 with reference TRBV19 and TRBJ1-2 gives the whole variable domain DGGITQSPKYLFRKEGQNVTLSCEQNLNHDAMYWYRQDPGQGLRLIYYSQIVNDFQKGDIAEGYSVSREKKESFPLTVTSAQKNPTAFYLCASSIMVRGDYGYTFGSGTRLTVV.